This T cell receptor (beta chain) appears in the sequencing data of a study of shared clonotypes between healthy human individuals. Study-level information: The study used three CD4 naive, three CD4 memory, two CD8 naive and one CD8 memory plate per donor. Study-level findings and limits: Sampling was confined to blood; repertoires within tissues likely differ.

Splitting the CD4+ cells yielded a CD45RA+ naive subset and a CD45RA-negative memory subset. This clone appeared a single time. The target antigen is unknown. Repertoires were generated with immunoSEQ multiplex PCR, while TCRdb's copy carries only in-frame clones and drops some. Of some 1.4 million clones in the sample, roughly 96% were seen once. The CDR3 is 13 amino acids. The germline V and J ends were trimmed by 4 bases and 5 bases, with 11 bases remaining between them. Germline-derived CDR1 and CDR2 are SNHLY and FYNNEI. The source material was naive CD4+ T cells sorted from blood. Specified subset: CD45RA+ positively selected. The sequence was obtained from a man aged 25 to 40 in good health. This chain joins TRBV2 and TRBJ1-1; D is unresolved. The CDR3 is CASSVKVGTEAFF. In DNA form, the CDR3 reads TGTGCCAGCAGTGTAAAAGTAGGGACTGAAGCTTTCTTT.